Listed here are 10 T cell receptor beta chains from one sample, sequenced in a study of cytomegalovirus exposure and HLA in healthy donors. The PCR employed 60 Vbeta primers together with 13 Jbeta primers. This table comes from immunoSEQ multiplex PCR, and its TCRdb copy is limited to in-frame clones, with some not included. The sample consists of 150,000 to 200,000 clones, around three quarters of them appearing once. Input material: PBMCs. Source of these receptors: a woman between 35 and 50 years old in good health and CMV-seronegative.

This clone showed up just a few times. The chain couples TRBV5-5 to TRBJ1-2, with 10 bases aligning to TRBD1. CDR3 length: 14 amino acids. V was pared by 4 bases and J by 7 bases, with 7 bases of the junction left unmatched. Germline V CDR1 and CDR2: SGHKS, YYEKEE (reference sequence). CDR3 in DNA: TGTGCCAGCAGCGAAGACAGGGGGCGAAGTGGCTACACCTTC. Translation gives CASSEDRGRSGYTF. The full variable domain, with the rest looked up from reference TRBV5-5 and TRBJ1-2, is DAGVTQSPTHLIKTRGQQVTLRCSPISGHKSVSWYQQVLGQGPQFIFQYYEKEERGRGNFPDRFSARQFPNYSSELNVNALLLGDSALYLCASSEDRGRSGYTFGSGTRLTVV.

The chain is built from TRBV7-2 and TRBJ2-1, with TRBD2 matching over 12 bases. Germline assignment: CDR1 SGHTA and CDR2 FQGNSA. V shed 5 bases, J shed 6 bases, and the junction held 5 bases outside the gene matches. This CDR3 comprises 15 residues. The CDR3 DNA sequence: TGTGCCAGCAGCCGGACTAGCGGGGCTACCAATGAGCAGTTCTTC. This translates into CASSRTSGATNEQFF. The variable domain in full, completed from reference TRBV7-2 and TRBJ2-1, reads GAGVSQSPSNKVTEKGKDVELRCDPISGHTALYWYRQSLGQGLEFLIYFQGNSAPDKSGLPSDRFSAERTGGSVSTLTIQRTQQEDSAVYLCASSRTSGATNEQFFGPGTRLTVL.

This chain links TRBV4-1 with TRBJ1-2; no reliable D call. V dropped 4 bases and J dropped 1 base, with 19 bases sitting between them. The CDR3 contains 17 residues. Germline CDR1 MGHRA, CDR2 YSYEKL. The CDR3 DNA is TGCGCCAGCAGCCTGCAGAGCGGGGTCTCAAATAACTATGGCTACACCTTC. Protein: CASSLQSGVSNNYGYTF.

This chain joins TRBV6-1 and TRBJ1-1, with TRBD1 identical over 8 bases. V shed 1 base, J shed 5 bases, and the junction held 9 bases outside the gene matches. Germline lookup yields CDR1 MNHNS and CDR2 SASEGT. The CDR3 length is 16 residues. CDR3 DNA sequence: TGTGCCAGCAGTGAAGGCGGACAGGGCCGGGGAACTGAAGCTTTCTTT. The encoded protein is CASSEGGQGRGTEAFF.

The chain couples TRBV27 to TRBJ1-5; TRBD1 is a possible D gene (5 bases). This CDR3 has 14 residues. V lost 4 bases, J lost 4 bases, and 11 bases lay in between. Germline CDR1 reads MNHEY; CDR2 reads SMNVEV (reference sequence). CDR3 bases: TGTGCCAGCAGTTACTGGGGCGTAAATCAGCCCCAGCATTTT. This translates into CASSYWGVNQPQHF.

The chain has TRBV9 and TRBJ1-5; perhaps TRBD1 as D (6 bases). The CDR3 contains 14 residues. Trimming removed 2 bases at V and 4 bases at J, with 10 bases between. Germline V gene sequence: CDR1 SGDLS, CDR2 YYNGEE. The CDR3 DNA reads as TGTGCCAGCAGCGTTGGACAGAGAAATCAGCCCCAGCATTTT. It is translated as CASSVGQRNQPQHF.

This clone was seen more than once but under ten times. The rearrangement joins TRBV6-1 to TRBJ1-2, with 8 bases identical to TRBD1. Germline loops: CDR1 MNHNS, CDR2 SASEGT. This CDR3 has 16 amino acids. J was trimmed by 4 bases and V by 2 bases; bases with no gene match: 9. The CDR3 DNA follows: TGTGCCAGCAGTGAATTTGGGACAGGAAGGGTCTATGGCTACACCTTC. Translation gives CASSEFGTGRVYGYTF.

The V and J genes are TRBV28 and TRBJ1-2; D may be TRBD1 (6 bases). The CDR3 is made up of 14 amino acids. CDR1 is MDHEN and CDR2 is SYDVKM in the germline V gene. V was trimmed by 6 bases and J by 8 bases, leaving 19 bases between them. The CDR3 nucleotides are TGTGCCAGCAGGAGACAGGCCGCCTCCCGCGGCTACACCTTC. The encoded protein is CASRRQAASRGYTF.

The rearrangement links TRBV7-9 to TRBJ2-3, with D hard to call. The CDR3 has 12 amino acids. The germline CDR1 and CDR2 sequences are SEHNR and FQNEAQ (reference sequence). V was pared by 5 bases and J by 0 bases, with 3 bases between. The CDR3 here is CASSRSTDTQYF. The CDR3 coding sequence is TGTGCCAGCAGCCGTAGCACAGATACGCAGTATTTT.

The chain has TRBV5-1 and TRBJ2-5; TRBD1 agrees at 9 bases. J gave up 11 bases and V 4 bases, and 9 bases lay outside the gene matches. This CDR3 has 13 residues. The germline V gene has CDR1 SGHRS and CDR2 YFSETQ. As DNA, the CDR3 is TGCGCCAGCAGCGGCGGGACAGGGCAAGAGCAGTACTTC. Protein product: CASSGGTGQEQYF.